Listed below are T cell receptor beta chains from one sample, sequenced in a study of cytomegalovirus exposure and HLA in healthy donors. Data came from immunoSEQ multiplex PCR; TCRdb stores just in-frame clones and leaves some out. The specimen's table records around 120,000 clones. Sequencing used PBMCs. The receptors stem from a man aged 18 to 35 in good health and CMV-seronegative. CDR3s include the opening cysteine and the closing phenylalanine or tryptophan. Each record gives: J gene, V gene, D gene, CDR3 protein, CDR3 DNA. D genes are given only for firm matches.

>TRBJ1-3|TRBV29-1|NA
CSVAGAGNTIYF
TGCAGCGTTGCAGGGGCGGGAAACACCATATATTTT
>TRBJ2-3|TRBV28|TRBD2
CASSIAGTTDTQYF
TGTGCCAGCAGCATAGCGGGGACCACAGATACGCAGTATTTT
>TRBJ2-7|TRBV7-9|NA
CASSLREGDIITYEQYF
TGTGCCAGCAGCCTAAGGGAAGGGGACATAATAACCTACGAGCAGTACTTC
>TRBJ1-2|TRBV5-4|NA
CASSPEGVDGYTF
TGTGCCAGCAGCCCTGAGGGGGTGGATGGCTACACCTTC
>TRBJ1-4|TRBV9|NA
CASSVGGSGEKLFF
TGTGCCAGCAGCGTAGGAGGGTCTGGAGAAAAACTGTTTTTT
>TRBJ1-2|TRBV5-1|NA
CASSLEAGNYGYTF
TGCGCCAGCAGCTTGGAGGCAGGGAACTATGGCTACACCTTC
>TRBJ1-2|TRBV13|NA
CASTLQGMGGYTF
TGTGCCAGCACATTGCAGGGGATGGGGGGCTACACCTTC
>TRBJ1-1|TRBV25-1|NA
CASSVGANTEAFF
TGTGCCAGCAGTGTGGGGGCGAACACTGAAGCTTTCTTT
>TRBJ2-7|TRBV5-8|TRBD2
CASSHPREGGYEQYF
TGTGCCAGCAGCCACCCCCGGGAGGGGGGTTACGAGCAGTACTTC
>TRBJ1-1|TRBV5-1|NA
CASSLRGGTGKSTEAFF
TGCGCCAGCAGCTTGCGCGGTGGTACAGGGAAAAGCACTGAAGCTTTCTTT
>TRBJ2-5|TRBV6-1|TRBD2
CASTVAGGQETQYF
TGTGCCAGCACAGTCGCGGGGGGACAAGAGACCCAGTACTTC
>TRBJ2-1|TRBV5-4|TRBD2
CASSLPSGGYNEQFF
TGTGCCAGCAGCCTCCCTAGCGGGGGGTACAATGAGCAGTTCTTC
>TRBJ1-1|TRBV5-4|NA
CAGRNWGADTEAFF
TGTGCCGGAAGGAATTGGGGCGCGGACACTGAAGCTTTCTTT
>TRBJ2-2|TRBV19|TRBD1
CASSRTGGHGELFF
TGTGCCAGTAGCCGGACAGGGGGTCACGGGGAGCTGTTTTTT
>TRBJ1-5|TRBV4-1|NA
CASSQRGEVNQPQHF
TGCGCCAGCAGCCAACGAGGGGAGGTCAATCAGCCCCAGCATTTT
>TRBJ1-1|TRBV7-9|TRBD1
CASSSSGGTEAFF
TGTGCCAGCAGCTCCTCAGGGGGCACTGAAGCTTTCTTT
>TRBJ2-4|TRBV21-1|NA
CAMTRSCWGLAKNIQYF
TGTGCCATGACCCGGAGTTGCTGGGGACTAGCCAAAAACATTCAGTACTTC
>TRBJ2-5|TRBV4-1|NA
CASSQNLASETQYF
TGCGCCAGCAGCCAGAACCTAGCCTCAGAGACCCAGTACTTC
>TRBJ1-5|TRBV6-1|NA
CASSEAIRVGDQPQHF
TGTGCCAGCAGTGAAGCGATCAGGGTTGGAGATCAGCCCCAGCATTTT
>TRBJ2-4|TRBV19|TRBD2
CASSIGTSGRPLKNIQYF
TGTGCCAGTAGTATAGGGACTAGCGGGAGGCCTCTCAAAAACATTCAGTACTTC